Listed below are T cell receptor beta chains from one sample, sequenced in a study of breast tumors, draining lymph nodes, adjacent tissues. A single record per CDR3 protein comes from TCRdb applying MiXCR to the multiplex PCR reads. The sample has fewer than 200,000 distinct CDR3 sequences; 25% to 40% are singletons. The sequenced sample was axillary lymph node tissue. These receptors were collected from a female donor with breast cancer. Some clones in this sample may be carry-over from other donors' samples. Each CDR3 is given with its conserved first and last residue. Fields, in order: CDR3 DNA, CDR3 protein, J gene, V gene, clone size, D gene. D genes are given only for firm matches. For some rows the clone size is stated as once, few or many, or as a class when expanded; others skip it.

cdr3_nt: TGTGCCAGTAGGGACACCGGAGGACCTACCGGGGAGCTGTTTTTT
cdr3_aa: CASRDTGGPTGELFF
j_call: TRBJ2-2
v_call: TRBV19
clone_size: many
d_call: NA

cdr3_nt: TGTGCCAGCAGTTACCACGCAGGACTTTCGAATGAGCAGTTCTTC
cdr3_aa: CASSYHAGLSNEQFF
j_call: TRBJ2-1
v_call: TRBV6-2/TRBV6-3
clone_size: many
d_call: NA

cdr3_nt: TGTGCCAGTAGTATAGATAGCCCGGGACTAGCGGGAAGCTACAATGAGCAGTTCTTC
cdr3_aa: CASSIDSPGLAGSYNEQFF
j_call: TRBJ2-1
v_call: TRBV19
clone_size: many
d_call: TRBD2

cdr3_nt: TGCGCCAGCAGCCAAGATTCCGCCCTCTTGAACACTGAAGCTTTCTTT
cdr3_aa: CASSQDSALLNTEAFF
j_call: TRBJ1-1
v_call: TRBV4-1
clone_size: NA
d_call: NA

cdr3_nt: TGCGCCAGCAGCCCCCGGGACATTAACACCGGGGAGCTGTTTTTT
cdr3_aa: CASSPRDINTGELFF
j_call: TRBJ2-2
v_call: TRBV5-1
clone_size: NA
d_call: NA

cdr3_nt: TGTGCCGGCAGCCAAGACAGGCTTAGCACAGATACGCGGTATTTT
cdr3_aa: CAGSQDRLSTDTRYF
j_call: TRBJ2-3
v_call: TRBV7-9
clone_size: NA
d_call: NA

cdr3_nt: TGCAGTGCTAGAGACCCGCGGACTAGCGCTATCAATGAGCAGTTCTTC
cdr3_aa: CSARDPRTSAINEQFF
j_call: TRBJ2-1
v_call: TRBV20-1
clone_size: NA
d_call: TRBD2

cdr3_nt: TGTGCCAGCTCACCAATTTTACGCGGGGAGCTGTTTTTT
cdr3_aa: CASSPILRGELFF
j_call: TRBJ2-2
v_call: TRBV18
clone_size: many
d_call: NA

cdr3_nt: TGTGCCAGCAGCTTCTTGGACAGGACGAACTATGGCTACACCTTC
cdr3_aa: CASSFLDRTNYGYTF
j_call: TRBJ1-2
v_call: TRBV7-9
clone_size: many
d_call: TRBD1

cdr3_nt: TGTGCCAGCAGCTTAACATCGGGGTACCCAGATACGCAGTATTTT
cdr3_aa: CASSLTSGYPDTQYF
j_call: TRBJ2-3
v_call: TRBV7-9
clone_size: NA
d_call: NA

cdr3_nt: TGTGCCAGCAGCGGGGAACTAGCGACCTACGAGCAGTACTTC
cdr3_aa: CASSGELATYEQYF
j_call: TRBJ2-7
v_call: TRBV7-9
clone_size: NA
d_call: TRBD2

cdr3_nt: TGCGCCAGCAGCTTGAGGCTAGCGGGGGGCCCGAACACCGGGGAGCTGTTTTTT
cdr3_aa: CASSLRLAGGPNTGELFF
j_call: TRBJ2-2
v_call: TRBV5-1
clone_size: many
d_call: TRBD2

cdr3_nt: TGCAGTGCTATTTTCTCCGAAGTCCGCTCCTACGAGCAGTACTTC
cdr3_aa: CSAIFSEVRSYEQYF
j_call: TRBJ2-7
v_call: TRBV20-1
clone_size: many
d_call: NA

cdr3_nt: TGTGCCAGCAGTGAAAACACCATATATTTT
cdr3_aa: CASSENTIYF
j_call: TRBJ1-3
v_call: TRBV2
clone_size: once
d_call: NA

cdr3_nt: TGCAGTGCTAGCAGGGTATCGGGCACAGATACGCAGTATTTT
cdr3_aa: CSASRVSGTDTQYF
j_call: TRBJ2-3
v_call: TRBV20-1
clone_size: many
d_call: NA